This T cell receptor beta chain was identified in a study of neurological immune-mediated disorders. The study, taken as a whole, reports: HTLV-1-associated myelopathy showed the most TCR clonal expansion; multiple sclerosis the least, below healthy controls.

This CDR3 has 14 amino acids. The V end was cut by 2 bases, the J end by 0 bases, with 5 bases between. Germline CDR1 SGHKS, CDR2 YYEKEE (reference sequence). In this sample, this clonotype turned up many times. Its antigen remains unknown. As for the cDNA, it was generated by 5'RACE with 10-nucleotide random UMIs. TCRdb re-derived calls from the 5' RACE reads in MiXCR, one entry per CDR3 protein. This sample has tens of thousands of distinct CDR3 sequences; 3.5% occur once, and the top ten carry around 3.1%. The unsorted libraries were prepared from 2 million PBMCs (stored at -80 C). This clonotype originated in a woman in her 50s with multiple sclerosis. Sequencing used PBMCs. This sequence joins TRBV5-5 and TRBJ1-4; D unresolved. The CDR3 DNA sequence: TGTGCCAGCAGCTTCGGGGCAACTAATGAAAAACTGTTTTTT. Translated, it gives CASSFGATNEKLFF.